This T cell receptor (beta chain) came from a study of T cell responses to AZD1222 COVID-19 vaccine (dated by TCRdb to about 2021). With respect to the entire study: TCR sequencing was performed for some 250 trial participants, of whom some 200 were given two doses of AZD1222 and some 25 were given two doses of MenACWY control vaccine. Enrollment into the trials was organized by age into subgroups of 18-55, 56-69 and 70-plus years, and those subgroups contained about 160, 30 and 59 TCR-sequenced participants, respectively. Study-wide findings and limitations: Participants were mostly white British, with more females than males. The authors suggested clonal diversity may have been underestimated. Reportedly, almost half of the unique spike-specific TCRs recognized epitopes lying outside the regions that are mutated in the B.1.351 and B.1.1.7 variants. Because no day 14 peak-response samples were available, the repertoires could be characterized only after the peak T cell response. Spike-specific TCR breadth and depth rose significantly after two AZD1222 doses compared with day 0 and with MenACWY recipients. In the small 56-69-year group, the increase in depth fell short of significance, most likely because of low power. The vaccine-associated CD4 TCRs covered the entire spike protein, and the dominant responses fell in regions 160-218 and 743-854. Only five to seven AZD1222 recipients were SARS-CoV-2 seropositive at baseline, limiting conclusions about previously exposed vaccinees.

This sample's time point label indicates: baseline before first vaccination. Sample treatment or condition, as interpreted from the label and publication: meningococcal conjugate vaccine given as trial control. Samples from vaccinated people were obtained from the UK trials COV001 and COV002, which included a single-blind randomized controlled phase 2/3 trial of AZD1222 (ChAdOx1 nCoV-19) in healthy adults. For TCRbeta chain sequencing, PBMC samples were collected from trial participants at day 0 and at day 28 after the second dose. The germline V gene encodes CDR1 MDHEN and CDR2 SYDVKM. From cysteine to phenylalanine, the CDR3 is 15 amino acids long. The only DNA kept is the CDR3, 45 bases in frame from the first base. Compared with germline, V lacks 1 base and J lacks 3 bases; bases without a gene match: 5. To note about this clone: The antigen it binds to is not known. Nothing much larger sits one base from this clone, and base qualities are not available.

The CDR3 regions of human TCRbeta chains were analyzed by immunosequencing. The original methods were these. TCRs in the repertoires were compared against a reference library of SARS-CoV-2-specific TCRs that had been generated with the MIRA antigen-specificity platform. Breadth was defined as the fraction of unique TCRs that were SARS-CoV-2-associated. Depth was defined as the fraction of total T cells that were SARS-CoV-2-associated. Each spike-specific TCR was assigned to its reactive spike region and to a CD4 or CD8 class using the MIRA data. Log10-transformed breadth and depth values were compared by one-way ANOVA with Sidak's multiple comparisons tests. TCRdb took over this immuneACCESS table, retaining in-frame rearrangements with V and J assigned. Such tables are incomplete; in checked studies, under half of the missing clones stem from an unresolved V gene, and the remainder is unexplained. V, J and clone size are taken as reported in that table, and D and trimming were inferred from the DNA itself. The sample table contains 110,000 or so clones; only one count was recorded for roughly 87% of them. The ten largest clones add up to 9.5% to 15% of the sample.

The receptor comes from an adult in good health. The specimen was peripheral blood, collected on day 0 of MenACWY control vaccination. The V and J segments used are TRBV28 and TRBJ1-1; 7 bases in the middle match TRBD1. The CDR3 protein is CASSLLGQGDTEAFF. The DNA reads TGTGCCAGCAGTTTATTGGGTCAGGGGGACACTGAAGCTTTCTTT. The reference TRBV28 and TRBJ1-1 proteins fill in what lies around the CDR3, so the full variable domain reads DVKVTQSSRYLVKRTGEKVFLECVQDMDHENMFWYRQDPGLGLRLIYFSYDVKMKEKGDIPEGYSVSREKKERFSLILESASTNQTSMYLCASSLLGQGDTEAFFGQGTRLTVV.